The 25 T cell receptor beta chains reported below all come from one sample, sequenced in a study of blood T cell repertoires in COVID-19. Assay: immunoSEQ multiplex PCR; the TCRdb copy retains only in-frame clones and omits some. The data show 470,000 or so clones, approximately 85% seen once. Sequencing used peripheral blood. Receptors were obtained from a human donor in a cohort sampled during active COVID-19.

The chain is built from TRBV6-5 and TRBJ1-3; no clear D. From germline, CDR1 is MNHEY and CDR2 SVGAGI. This CDR3 has 14 amino acids. Trimming left V 4 bases short and J 4 bases short, with 11 bases between. CDR3 amino acids: CASSSRGDGNTIYF. Here the CDR3 DNA reads TGTGCCAGCAGTTCGCGGGGTGACGGAAACACCATATATTTT.

The chain recombines TRBV19 with TRBJ1-5; D might be TRBD1 (6 bases). CDR3 length: 14 amino acids. Trimming pared 5 bases from V and 2 bases from J, leaving 10 bases between. CDR1 LNHDA and CDR2 SQIVND come from the germline V gene (reference sequence). In DNA, the CDR3 is TGTGCCAGTAGTTATGCAGGGGGCAATCAGCCCCAGCATTTT. This sequence encodes CASSYAGGNQPQHF.

The CDR3 bases are TGTGCCAGCAGTCCCGACAGGGGGCGGATCGGGGAGCTGTTTTTT. It yields the protein CASSPDRGRIGELFF. This chain connects TRBV5-4 to TRBJ2-2, with TRBD1 matching over 10 bases. With 5 bases clipped from V and 7 bases from J, the junction kept 8 bases outside the gene matches. The germline V gene has CDR1 SGHNT and CDR2 YYREEE (reference sequence). This CDR3 is 15 amino acids long.

The CDR3 region has the DNA TGTGCCAGTAGTCCTAAGGACAGCAGAACCGGGGAGCTGTTTTTT. Amino acid sequence: CASSPKDSRTGELFF. The gene calls are TRBV19 and TRBJ2-2; a weak D match, TRBD1 (6 bases). V lost 5 bases, J lost 5 bases, and 15 bases lay in between. CDR3 length equals 15 residues. Germline assignment: CDR1 LNHDA and CDR2 SQIVND (reference sequence). The whole variable domain, filled in from reference TRBV19 and TRBJ2-2, reads DGGITQSPKYLFRKEGQNVTLSCEQNLNHDAMYWYRQDPGQGLRLIYYSQIVNDFQKGDIAEGYSVSREKKESFPLTVTSAQKNPTAFYLCASSPKDSRTGELFFGEGSRLTVL.

J is TRBJ1-2 and V is TRBV28; 7 bases line up with TRBD1. The CDR3 loop spans 14 amino acids. Germline CDR1 is MDHEN and CDR2 is SYDVKM. J was trimmed by 5 bases and V by 6 bases; bases with no gene match: 9. CDR3: CASRNRQGRYGYTF. As DNA, the CDR3 is TGTGCCAGCAGAAATAGACAGGGTCGGTATGGCTACACCTTC.

The chain is built from TRBV7-3 and TRBJ2-7, with TRBD2 matching 10 bases. V lost 2 bases to trimming and J lost 3 bases; unmatched junction nucleotides: 4. Per germline, CDR1 SGHTA and CDR2 FQGTGA. The CDR3 contains 15 residues. CDR3 nucleotides: TGTGCCAGCAGCTTACTAGCGGGAGATAGCTACGAGCAGTACTTC. It codes for CASSLLAGDSYEQYF.

The rearrangement joins TRBV15 to TRBJ2-3, with 12 bases fitting TRBD2. This CDR3 contains 15 residues. Germline V gene data show CDR1 as LNHNV and CDR2 as YYDKDF (reference sequence). Trimming at V came to 0 bases and at J to 8 bases, leaving 3 bases not matched to a gene. In DNA, the CDR3 is TGTGCCACCAGCAGAGAGGCTAGCGGGAGGGGTACGCAGTATTTT. Translation: CATSREASGRGTQYF.

This sequence joins TRBV19 and TRBJ2-1; 7 bases are shared with TRBD2. This CDR3 contains 18 residues. Germline assignment: CDR1 LNHDA and CDR2 SQIVND (reference sequence). V shed 5 bases, J shed 4 bases, and the junction held 17 bases outside the gene matches. CDR3 sequence reads: CASSLVGGRPLRYNEQFF. The CDR3 DNA sequence: TGTGCCAGTAGTTTAGTGGGAGGGCGGCCCTTAAGATACAATGAGCAGTTCTTC.

This rearrangement joins TRBV18 to TRBJ2-7; D may be TRBD1 (5 bases). Germline V CDR1 and CDR2: KGHSH, LQKENI. This CDR3 is built from 15 residues. Trimming removed 2 bases from V and 3 bases from J, with 14 bases in between. The CDR3 protein is CASSPSVGRDYEQYF. In DNA, the CDR3 is TGTGCCAGCTCACCATCGGTGGGCAGGGACTACGAGCAGTACTTC.

In this sample, this clone turned up many times. The chain carries TRBV15 and TRBJ2-7, with D possibly being TRBD1 (6 bases). Trimming pared 2 bases from V and 3 bases from J, leaving 14 bases between. In germline, CDR1 is LNHNV, CDR2 YYDKDF (reference sequence). CDR3 length equals 15 residues. The CDR3 sequence: CATSRTGLGDYEQYF. The CDR3 DNA reads TGTGCCACCAGCAGAACAGGGCTGGGGGACTACGAGCAGTACTTC.

The genes are TRBV19 and TRBJ2-3; 7 nucleotides line up with TRBD2. Germline CDR1 LNHDA, CDR2 SQIVND (reference sequence). J gave up 2 bases and V 5 bases, and 4 bases lay outside the gene matches. The CDR3 totals 14 residues. CDR3 in amino acids: CASSWTSITDTQYF. For the CDR3, the DNA is TGTGCCAGTAGTTGGACTAGTATCACAGATACGCAGTATTTT.

The CDR3 spells CASGRSGLAGVSPYNEQFF. The CDR3 bases are TGTGCTAGTGGCCGCTCTGGACTAGCGGGAGTCTCCCCCTACAATGAGCAGTTCTTC. J is TRBJ2-1 and V is TRBV12-5; 13 bases align to TRBD2. This CDR3 has 19 amino acids. Germline lookup yields CDR1 LGHNT and CDR2 FRNRAP. The V gene end was trimmed by 6 bases and the J gene end by 2 bases; junction bases not matched to a gene: 13.

CDR3 in amino acids: CASASGGPADTEAFF. Here the CDR3 DNA reads TGTGCCAGTGCCTCAGGGGGCCCCGCGGACACTGAAGCTTTCTTT. This chain links TRBV7-3 with TRBJ1-1; 8 bases match TRBD1. This CDR3 has 15 amino acids. V shed 9 bases and J 3 bases; nucleotides not matched to a gene: 12. Germline lookup yields CDR1 SGHTA and CDR2 FQGTGA. Full variable domain (outside the CDR3, taken from reference TRBV7-3 and TRBJ1-1): GAGVSQTPSNKVTEKGKYVELRCDPISGHTALYWYRQSLGQGPEFLIYFQGTGAADDSGLPNDRFFAVRPEGSVSTLKIQRTERGDSAVYLCASASGGPADTEAFFGQGTRLTVV.

The chain combines TRBV4-3 with TRBJ2-1, with D possibly being TRBD2 (6 bases). Trimming took off 1 base at V and 9 bases at J, with 10 bases between the two ends. The CDR3 is made up of 13 amino acids. Looked up from germline, CDR1 is LGHNA and CDR2 is YSLEER. In DNA form, the CDR3 reads TGCGCCAGCAGCCAAGTCGTGGGAGGTGAGCAGTTCTTC. Amino acids: CASSQVVGGEQFF.

The V and J genes are TRBV12-5 and TRBJ2-1; D might be TRBD2 (5 bases). The CDR3 length is 14 residues. The ends were cut back, 4 bases at V and 2 bases at J, with 9 bases in the middle. Germline CDR1 reads LGHNT; CDR2 reads FRNRAP. The CDR3 protein is CASGWTGTYNEQFF. The CDR3 coding sequence is TGTGCTAGTGGTTGGACCGGGACCTACAATGAGCAGTTCTTC.

The gene calls are TRBV7-9 and TRBJ2-7; 13 positions match TRBD2. Looked up from germline, CDR1 is SEHNR and CDR2 is FQNEAQ (reference sequence). Losses at the gene ends were 5 bases for V and 0 bases for J; bases not matched to a gene: 4. This CDR3 has 16 residues. DNA for the CDR3: TGTGCCAGCAGCCTTGGGACTAGCGGGATCTCCTACGAGCAGTACTTC. Translating it yields CASSLGTSGISYEQYF.

The CDR3 sequence: CASSRQVSSSGNTIYF. DNA for the CDR3: TGTGCCAGCAGCCGGCAGGTATCGTCAAGTGGAAACACCATATATTTT. This sequence joins TRBV11-1 and TRBJ1-3; D is ambiguous. Trimming took off 5 bases at V and 3 bases at J, with 17 bases between the two ends. The CDR3 contains 16 residues. Germline assignment: CDR1 SGHAT and CDR2 FQDESV (reference sequence).

This clone turned up a few times. The chain has TRBV7-9 and TRBJ2-1, with D possibly matching TRBD2 (5 bases). The V gene lost 6 bases and the J gene lost 8 bases, with 11 bases spanning the gap. Germline loops: CDR1 SEHNR, CDR2 FQNEAQ (reference sequence). This CDR3 has 12 amino acids. The CDR3 DNA reads as TGTGCCAGCAGAGACTATGGGCATGAGCAGTTCTTC. It is translated as CASRDYGHEQFF.

The rearrangement links TRBV19 to TRBJ1-2, with a possible D match to TRBD1 (6 bases). V shed 5 bases and J shed 6 bases, with 16 bases lying between them. This CDR3 is 14 amino acids long. Germline lookup yields CDR1 LNHDA and CDR2 SQIVND (reference sequence). CDR3 region: CASSPGQMRHGYTF. The CDR3 DNA reads TGTGCCAGTAGTCCTGGACAGATGCGACATGGCTACACCTTC.

The rearrangement uses TRBV3-1 (or the pseudogene TRBV3-2) and TRBJ1-2; tentatively, D is TRBD1 (5 bases). V lost 3 bases and J 4 bases, leaving 9 bases between the germline ends. The CDR3 sequence is 13 residues long. Germline lookup yields CDR1 LGHDT and CDR2 YNNKEL (reference sequence). Here the CDR3 DNA reads TGTGCCAGCAGCCACGCAGGGTTCTATGGCTACACCTTC. It codes for CASSHAGFYGYTF.

The chain has TRBV19 and TRBJ2-3; TRBD1 matches 10 bases. Germline CDR1 reads LNHDA; CDR2 reads SQIVND (reference sequence). The CDR3 is 16 amino acids. With V trimmed by 6 bases and J by 1 base, 7 bases remained unmatched. The CDR3 sequence: CASSLRDRGGTDTQYF. As DNA, the CDR3 is TGTGCCAGTAGCCTCCGGGACAGGGGTGGCACAGATACGCAGTATTTT.

This chain uses TRBV28 with TRBJ1-3, with D possibly being TRBD1 (6 bases). Germline V gives CDR1 MDHEN, CDR2 SYDVKM. The CDR3 contains 16 residues. Trimming left V 5 bases short and J 2 bases short, with 16 bases between. CDR3 amino acids: CASSLGGTGPGNTIYF. The CDR3 nucleotides read TGTGCCAGCAGTCTAGGAGGTACAGGGCCTGGAAACACCATATATTTT.

The chain combines TRBV10-3 with TRBJ2-1; possibly TRBD2 for D (6 bases). V shed 4 bases and J shed 2 bases, with 12 bases lying between them. Germline V gives CDR1 ENHRY, CDR2 SYGVKD. The CDR3 length is 15 residues. The CDR3 sequence is CAISVAGSTYNEQFF. In nucleotides, the CDR3 is TGTGCCATCAGTGTCGCCGGGAGTACCTACAATGAGCAGTTCTTC.

In its sample, this clone was seen once. The genes are TRBV4-3 and TRBJ2-1; TRBD2 agrees at 10 bases. Germline CDR1 reads LGHNA; CDR2 reads YSLEER. The CDR3 runs to 16 residues. Unmatched junction bases numbered 9, after V lost 0 bases and J lost 10 bases. This chain's CDR3 is CASSQELLAGVLEQFF. CDR3 coding DNA: TGCGCCAGCAGCCAAGAATTGCTAGCGGGAGTTCTAGAGCAGTTCTTC.

The CDR3, as DNA: TGTGCTAGTGGTAAAACAGGGTACCCTAATGAGCAGTTCTTC. Translation gives CASGKTGYPNEQFF. This chain connects TRBV12-5 to TRBJ2-1, with D possibly matching TRBD1 (6 bases). V shed 5 bases and J shed 7 bases, with 15 bases lying between them. This CDR3 has 14 residues. The germline CDR1 and CDR2 sequences are LGHNT and FRNRAP.